This T cell receptor (beta chain) was found in a study of OX40 agonist ivuxolimab in advanced cancers. Background on the study: Every patient in dose escalation had hepatocellular carcinoma, melanoma, renal cell or head and neck cancer. Study-wide findings and caveats: Researchers report that CD8+ T cells had, on average, more expanded clones than CD4+.

Profiled with immunoSEQ multiplex PCR; TCRdb holds only in-frame clones, not every one. The sample lists more than 45,000 clones; approximately 82% were seen once. In this sample, this clone turned up once. Its specificity is not known. Germline lookup yields CDR1 LNHDA and CDR2 SQIVND (reference sequence). The J segment lost 5 bases and the V segment lost 6 bases, leaving 10 bases of the junction unmatched. This CDR3 has 15 residues. The V gene is TRBV19, the J gene TRBJ2-1, with 7 bases identical to TRBD1. This receptor was taken from an adult with an advanced solid tumor such as melanoma, head and neck, liver or kidney cancer. This specimen was CD4+ or CD8+ T cells sorted from blood, taken in a trial of the OX40 agonist ivuxolimab. The CDR3 loop is CASRPGTVRHNEQFF. The DNA of the CDR3 is TGTGCCAGTAGACCGGGGACAGTCCGCCACAATGAGCAGTTCTTC.